Below, 22 T cell receptor beta chains from the same sample are listed, as sequenced in a study of regulatory T cells in long-lasting Graves disease. Arm-PCR with iRepertoire HTBI primers amplified the CDR3 regions for these TCR beta libraries. One entry per CDR3 protein results from TCRdb running MiXCR on the multiplex PCR reads. The sample lists around 400,000 distinct CDR3 sequences, roughly a sixth occurring once. Time point meaning: newly diagnosed GD, antithyroid drugs for less than 3 months. TCR sequences were obtained from RNA taken from PBMCs. Here the sequenced sample was peripheral blood mononuclear cells (PBMCs), taken at new diagnosis, from a patient treated with antithyroid drugs. All receptors come from a female donor with Graves disease.

J is TRBJ1-1 and V is TRBV12-3 or TRBV12-4, with TRBD1 matching over 7 bases. V was clipped by 7 bases and J by 7 bases; unmatched bases: 6. This CDR3 has 12 amino acids. The CDR3 sequence: CASTLGTVEAFF. Here the CDR3 DNA reads TGTGCCAGCACCTTGGGGACAGTTGAAGCTTTCTTT.

This clonotype showed up many times. The genes are TRBV12-3 or TRBV12-4 and TRBJ2-5, with TRBD2 identical over 7 bases. The V gene end was trimmed by 3 bases and the J gene end by 1 base; junction bases not matched to a gene: 8. The CDR3 runs 16 residues. CDR3 sequence: CASSLRLAATQETQYF. In DNA, the CDR3 is TGTGCCAGCAGTTTGAGGCTAGCGGCCACCCAAGAGACCCAGTACTTC.

This clonotype was detected many times. The chain links TRBV12-3 or TRBV12-4 to TRBJ2-7; D might be TRBD1 or TRBD2, each matching 5 bases. This CDR3 has 14 amino acids. V lost 6 bases and J lost 2, with 14 bases in between. The CDR3 sequence: CASSGTAFTYEQYF. CDR3 DNA sequence: TGTGCCAGCAGCGGGACCGCATTCACCTACGAGCAGTACTTC.

This clonotype was recorded once. The chain is built from TRBV27 and TRBJ1-5; D is unresolved. This CDR3 contains 13 residues. V lost 10 bases to trimming and J lost 0 bases, with 10 bases between them. Germline CDR1 MNHEY, CDR2 SMNVEV (reference sequence). CDR3 protein: CATREYSNQPQHF. The CDR3 nucleotides are TGTGCCACCCGGGAGTATAGCAATCAGCCCCAGCATTTT.

Points on this clonotype: This could be a read error, since a much larger clone is one nucleotide away. This CDR3 reads CASSWTSVSYERYF. The CDR3 nucleotides read TGTGCCAGCAGTTGGACATCGGTCTCCTACGAGCGGTACTTC. The chain links TRBV6-2 or TRBV6-3 to TRBJ2-7, with D maybe TRBD1 (5 bases). CDR1 is MNHEY, CDR2 SVGEGT, per germline. This CDR3 comprises 14 residues.

V usage is TRBV19 and J usage is TRBJ1-2; D may be TRBD1 (6 bases). Germline lookup yields CDR1 LNHDA and CDR2 SQIVND (reference sequence). V gave up 3 bases and J gave up 6 bases, with 14 bases separating them. This CDR3 comprises 14 residues. This CDR3 reads CASSIPGDRHGYTF. The CDR3 DNA sequence: TGTGCCAGTAGTATCCCAGGGGACCGCCATGGCTACACCTTC.

This chain connects TRBV12-3 or TRBV12-4 to TRBJ1-5; a possible D gene is TRBD1 (5 bases). The ends were cut back, 3 bases at V and 2 bases at J, with 14 bases in the middle. CDR3 length equals 16 residues. CDR3 sequence (DNA): TGTGCCAGCAGTTTTTATGGGGGTCTAGGCAATCAGCCCCAGCATTTT. It is translated as CASSFYGGLGNQPQHF.

The rearrangement links TRBV9 to TRBJ2-3; D perhaps matches TRBD2 (5 bases). V gave up 1 base and J gave up 5 bases, with 11 bases separating them. Germline CDR1 is SGDLS and CDR2 is YYNGEE. CDR3 length equals 14 residues. Here the CDR3 reads CASSVIGEQDTQYF. As DNA, the CDR3 is TGTGCCAGCAGCGTAATCGGGGAGCAAGATACGCAGTATTTT.

The V gene is TRBV6-1, the J gene TRBJ2-1, with no clear D. V gave up 2 bases and J gave up 7 bases, with 3 bases separating them. CDR1 and CDR2 (germline): MNHNS, SASEGT. The CDR3 covers 11 residues. The CDR3 region has the DNA TGTGCCAGCAGTGAACCGAATGAGCAGTTCTTC. It translates to CASSEPNEQFF.

The genes are TRBV12-3 or TRBV12-4 and TRBJ1-2; 9 nucleotides align to TRBD1. CDR3 size: 14 residues. Unmatched junction bases numbered 12, after V lost 7 bases and J lost 9 bases. In nucleotides, the CDR3 is TGTGCCAGCATCACCGGGACAGGGAGTCGTCGCTACACCTTC. Protein sequence: CASITGTGSRRYTF.

This chain connects TRBV28 to TRBJ1-2, with D perhaps TRBD1 (5 bases). The germline CDR1 and CDR2 sequences are MDHEN and SYDVKM. V lost 6 bases and J lost 4, with 18 bases in between. The CDR3 covers 15 residues. CDR3 amino acids: CASSFGGPGRYGYTF. The CDR3 DNA sequence: TGTGCCAGCAGCTTCGGGGGACCGGGGCGCTATGGCTACACCTTC.

V usage is TRBV4-1 and J usage is TRBJ1-5, with D unresolved. Germline assignment: CDR1 MGHRA and CDR2 YSYEKL. Trimming stripped 0 bases from V and 5 bases from J, with 11 bases between. The CDR3 is made up of 15 amino acids. The CDR3 spells CASSQDPRGHQPQHF. The CDR3 nucleotides read TGCGCCAGCAGCCAAGATCCTCGGGGTCATCAGCCCCAGCATTTT.

This clonotype appeared a few times. The chain has TRBV4-1 and TRBJ2-1; TRBD2 matches 10 bases. CDR1 is MGHRA, CDR2 YSYEKL, per germline. J gave up 7 bases and V 1 base, and 10 bases lay outside the gene matches. This CDR3 spans 17 amino acids. CDR3 loop: CASSQGLRASGGNEQFF. CDR3 bases: TGCGCCAGCAGCCAAGGTTTGAGGGCTAGCGGGGGTAATGAGCAGTTCTTC.

At least ten counts were recorded for this clonotype. The V gene is TRBV5-1, the J gene TRBJ1-1; D uncertain. Germline values: CDR1 SGHRS, CDR2 YFSETQ. The CDR3 is 12 amino acids. The ends were cut back, 6 bases at V and 5 bases at J, with 11 bases in the middle. The CDR3: CASKFSGTEAFF. The CDR3 coding sequence is TGCGCCAGCAAGTTCTCGGGGACTGAAGCTTTCTTT. Full variable domain (remainder filled in from reference TRBV5-1 and TRBJ1-1): KAGVTQTPRYLIKTRGQQVTLSCSPISGHRSVSWYQQTPGQGLQFLFEYFSETQRNKGNFPGRFSGRQFSNSRSEMNVSTLELGDSALYLCASKFSGTEAFFGQGTRLTVV.

This chain joins TRBV3-1 and TRBJ1-2; TRBD1 matches 9 bases. This CDR3 spans 15 amino acids. The ends lost 4 bases at V and 6 bases at J; junction bases unmatched: 9. Germline lookup yields CDR1 LGHDT and CDR2 YNNKEL (reference sequence). Here the CDR3 reads CASSPRVGQGHGYTF. In DNA form, the CDR3 reads TGTGCCAGCAGCCCGAGGGTGGGACAGGGACATGGCTACACCTTC.

The rearrangement joins TRBV24-1 to TRBJ2-5, with TRBD2 matching over 9 bases. The V gene's germline CDR1 is KGHDR and CDR2 SFDVKD. The J segment lost 5 bases and the V segment lost 4 bases, leaving 7 bases of the junction unmatched. The CDR3 totals 15 residues. CDR3 nucleotide sequence: TGTGCCACCAGTGACCTTAGCGGGAGCGATGAGACCCAGTACTTC. Translated, it gives CATSDLSGSDETQYF.

This chain joins TRBV12-3 or TRBV12-4 and TRBJ2-7; 8 nucleotides agree with TRBD1. The CDR3 has 14 amino acids. J was trimmed by 3 bases and V by 7 bases; bases with no gene match: 8. CDR3 in DNA: TGTGCCAGCATCACCGGGACAGGATACTACGAGCAGTACTTC. It codes for CASITGTGYYEQYF.

This clonotype was observed many times. The chain combines TRBV13 with TRBJ1-3; D may be TRBD1 (6 bases). The CDR3 spans 14 residues. The germline V gene has CDR1 PRHDT and CDR2 FYEKMQ (reference sequence). The V and J ends lost 5 bases and 0 bases respectively, with 8 bases between them. The CDR3 nucleotides read TGTGCCAGCAGCCCGACAGGCTCTGGAAACACCATATATTTT. It is translated as CASSPTGSGNTIYF. Full variable domain (remainder filled in from reference TRBV13 and TRBJ1-3): AAGVIQSPRHLIKEKRETATLKCYPIPRHDTVYWYQQGPGQDPQFLISFYEKMQSDKGSIPDRFSAQQFSDYHSELNMSSLELGDSALYFCASSPTGSGNTIYFGEGSWLTVV.

This clonotype was picked up a small number of times. The V call is TRBV5-4, the J call TRBJ1-6; 10 bases map to TRBD1. The CDR3 has 16 amino acids. Germline CDR1 SGHNT, CDR2 YYREEE (reference sequence). The junction had 5 bases not matched to a gene; V was cut back by 3 bases and J by 5 bases. CDR3 residues: CASSSTGGFDNSPLHF. The CDR3, as DNA: TGTGCCAGCAGCTCGACAGGGGGCTTCGATAATTCACCCCTCCACTTT.

Ten or more counts support this clonotype. The rearrangement joins TRBV27 to TRBJ2-7; 10 nucleotides agree with TRBD1. The germline CDR1 and CDR2 sequences are MNHEY and SMNVEV (reference sequence). With V trimmed by 5 bases and J by 3 bases, 7 bases remained unmatched. CDR3 size: 15 residues. CDR3 sequence: CASSPTGQGFYEQYF. CDR3 in DNA: TGTGCCAGCAGTCCCACGGGACAGGGGTTCTACGAGCAGTACTTC.

This clonotype was recorded many times. The genes are TRBV20-1 and TRBJ2-7; 11 nucleotides line up with TRBD2. This CDR3 has 15 amino acids. CDR1 is DFQATT, CDR2 SNEGSKA, per germline (reference sequence). J was trimmed by 2 bases and V by 1 base; bases with no gene match: 4. CDR3 in amino acids: CSARALAGDPYEQYF. CDR3 DNA sequence: TGCAGTGCTAGAGCACTAGCGGGAGACCCCTACGAGCAGTACTTC.

Here the CDR3 reads CASSHPFGQGYEQYF. In DNA form, the CDR3 reads TGTGCCAGCAGTCACCCATTCGGACAGGGCTACGAGCAGTACTTC. The rearrangement joins TRBV28 to TRBJ2-7, with TRBD1 matching over 8 bases. This CDR3 is built from 15 residues. Trimming took 5 bases from V and 3 from J; bases not matched to a gene: 9. The germline CDR1 and CDR2 sequences are MDHEN and SYDVKM.